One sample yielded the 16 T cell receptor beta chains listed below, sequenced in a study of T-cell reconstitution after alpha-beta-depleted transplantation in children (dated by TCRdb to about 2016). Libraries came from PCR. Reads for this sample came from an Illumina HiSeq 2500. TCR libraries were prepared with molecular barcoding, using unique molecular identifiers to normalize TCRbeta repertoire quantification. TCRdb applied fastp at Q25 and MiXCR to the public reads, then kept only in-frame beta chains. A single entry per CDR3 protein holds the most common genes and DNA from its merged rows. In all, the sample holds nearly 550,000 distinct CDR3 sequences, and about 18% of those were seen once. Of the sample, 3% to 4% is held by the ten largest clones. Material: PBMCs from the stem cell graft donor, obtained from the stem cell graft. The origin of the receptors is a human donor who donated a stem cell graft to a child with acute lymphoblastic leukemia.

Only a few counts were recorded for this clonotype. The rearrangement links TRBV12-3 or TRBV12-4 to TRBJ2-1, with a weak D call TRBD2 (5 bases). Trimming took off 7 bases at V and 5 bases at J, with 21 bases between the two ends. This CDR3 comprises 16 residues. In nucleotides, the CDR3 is TGTGCCAGCACCATATATCTCGGAGGAGTAGACAATGAGCAGTTCTTC. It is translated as CASTIYLGGVDNEQFF.

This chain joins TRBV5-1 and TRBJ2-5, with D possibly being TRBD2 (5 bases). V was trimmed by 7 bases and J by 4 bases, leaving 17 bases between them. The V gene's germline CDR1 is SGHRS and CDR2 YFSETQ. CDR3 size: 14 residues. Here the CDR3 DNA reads TGCGCCAGCCATGACCCCGGGAAAGGAGAGACCCAGTACTTC. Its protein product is CASHDPGKGETQYF. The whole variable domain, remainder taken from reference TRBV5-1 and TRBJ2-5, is KAGVTQTPRYLIKTRGQQVTLSCSPISGHRSVSWYQQTPGQGLQFLFEYFSETQRNKGNFPGRFSGRQFSNSRSEMNVSTLELGDSALYLCASHDPGKGETQYFGPGTRLLVL.

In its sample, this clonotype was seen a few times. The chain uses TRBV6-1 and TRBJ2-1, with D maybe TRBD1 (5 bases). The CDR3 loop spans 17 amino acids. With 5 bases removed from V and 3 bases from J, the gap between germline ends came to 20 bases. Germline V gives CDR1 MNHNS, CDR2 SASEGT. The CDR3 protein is CASSQLPRAPGYNEQFF. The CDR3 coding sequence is TGTGCCAGCAGTCAACTACCCAGGGCCCCAGGCTACAATGAGCAGTTCTTC.

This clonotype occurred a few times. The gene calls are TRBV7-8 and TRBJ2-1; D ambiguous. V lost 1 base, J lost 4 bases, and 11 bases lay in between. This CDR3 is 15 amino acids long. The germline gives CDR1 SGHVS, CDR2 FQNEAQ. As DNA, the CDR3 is TGTGCCAGCAGCTTAGTACGGTCGAAATACAATGAGCAGTTCTTC. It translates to CASSLVRSKYNEQFF.

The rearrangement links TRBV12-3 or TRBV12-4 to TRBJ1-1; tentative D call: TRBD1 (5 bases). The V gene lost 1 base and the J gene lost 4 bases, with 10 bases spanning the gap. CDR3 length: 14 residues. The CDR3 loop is CASSLGPGTTEAFF. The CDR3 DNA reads TGTGCCAGCAGTTTAGGGCCGGGGACCACTGAAGCTTTCTTT.

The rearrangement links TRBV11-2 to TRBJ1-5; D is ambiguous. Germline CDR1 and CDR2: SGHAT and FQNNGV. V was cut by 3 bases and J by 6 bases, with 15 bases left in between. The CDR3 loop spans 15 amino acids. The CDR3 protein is CASSLADDYAQPQHF. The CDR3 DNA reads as TGTGCCAGCAGCTTGGCAGACGACTACGCTCAGCCCCAGCATTTT.

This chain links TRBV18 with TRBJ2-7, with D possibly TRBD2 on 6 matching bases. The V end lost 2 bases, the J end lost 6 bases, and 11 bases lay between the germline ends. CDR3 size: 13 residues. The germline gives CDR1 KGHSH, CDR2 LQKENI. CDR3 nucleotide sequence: TGTGCCAGCTCACCAGGAGGGGCCGGCGAGCAGTACTTC. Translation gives CASSPGGAGEQYF. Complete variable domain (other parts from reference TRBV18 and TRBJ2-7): NAGVMQNPRHLVRRRGQEARLRCSPMKGHSHVYWYRQLPEEGLKFMVYLQKENIIDESGMPKERFSAEFPKEGPSILRIQQVVRGDSAAYFCASSPGGAGEQYFGPGTRLTVT.

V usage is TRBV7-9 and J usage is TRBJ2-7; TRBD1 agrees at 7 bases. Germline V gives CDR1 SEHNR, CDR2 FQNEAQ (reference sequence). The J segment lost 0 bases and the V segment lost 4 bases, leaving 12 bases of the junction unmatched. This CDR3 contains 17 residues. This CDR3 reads CASSYHQLDRVSYEQYF. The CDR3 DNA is TGTGCCAGCAGCTATCACCAACTAGACAGGGTCTCCTACGAGCAGTACTTC.

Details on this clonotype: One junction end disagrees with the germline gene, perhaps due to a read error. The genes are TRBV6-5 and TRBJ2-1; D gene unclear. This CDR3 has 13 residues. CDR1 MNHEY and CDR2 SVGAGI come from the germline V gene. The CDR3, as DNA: TGTGGCAGCAGTTACTTTCTCCGTTATGAGCAGTTCTTC. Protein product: CGSSYFLRYEQFF.

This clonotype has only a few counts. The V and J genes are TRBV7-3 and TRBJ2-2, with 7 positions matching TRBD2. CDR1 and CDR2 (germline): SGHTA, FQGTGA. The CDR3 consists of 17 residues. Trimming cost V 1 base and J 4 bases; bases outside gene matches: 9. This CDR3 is CASSLIMGEGRTGELFF. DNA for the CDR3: TGTGCCAGCAGCTTAATCATGGGGGAGGGACGCACCGGGGAGCTGTTTTTT. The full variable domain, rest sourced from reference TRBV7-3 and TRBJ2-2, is GAGVSQTPSNKVTEKGKYVELRCDPISGHTALYWYRQSLGQGPEFLIYFQGTGAADDSGLPNDRFFAVRPEGSVSTLKIQRTERGDSAVYLCASSLIMGEGRTGELFFGEGSRLTVL.

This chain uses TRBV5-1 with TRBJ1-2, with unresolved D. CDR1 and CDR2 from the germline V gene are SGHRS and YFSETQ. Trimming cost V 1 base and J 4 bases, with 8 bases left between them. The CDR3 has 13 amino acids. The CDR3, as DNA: TGCGCCAGCAGCTTGACAGCACTCTATGGCTACACCTTC. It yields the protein CASSLTALYGYTF.

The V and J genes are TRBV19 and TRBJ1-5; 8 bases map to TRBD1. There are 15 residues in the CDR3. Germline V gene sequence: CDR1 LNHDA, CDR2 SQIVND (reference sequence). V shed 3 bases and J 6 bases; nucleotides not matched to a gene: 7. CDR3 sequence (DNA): TGTGCCAGTAGTATGAATGCAGGGGGCGGTCAGCCCCAGCATTTT. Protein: CASSMNAGGGQPQHF.

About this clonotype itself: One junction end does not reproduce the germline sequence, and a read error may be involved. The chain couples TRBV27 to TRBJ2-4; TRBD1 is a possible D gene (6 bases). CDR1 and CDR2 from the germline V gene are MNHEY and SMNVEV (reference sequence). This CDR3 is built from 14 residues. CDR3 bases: TGTGCCAGCAGCCTACAGGGATCCAAAAACAGTCAGTACTTC. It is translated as CASSLQGSKNSQYF.

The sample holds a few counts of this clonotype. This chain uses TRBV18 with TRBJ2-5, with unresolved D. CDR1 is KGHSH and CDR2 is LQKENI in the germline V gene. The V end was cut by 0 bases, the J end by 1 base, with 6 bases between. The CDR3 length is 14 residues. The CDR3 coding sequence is TGTGCCAGCTCACCACCAGCCGGCCAAGAGACCCAGTACTTC. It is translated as CASSPPAGQETQYF.

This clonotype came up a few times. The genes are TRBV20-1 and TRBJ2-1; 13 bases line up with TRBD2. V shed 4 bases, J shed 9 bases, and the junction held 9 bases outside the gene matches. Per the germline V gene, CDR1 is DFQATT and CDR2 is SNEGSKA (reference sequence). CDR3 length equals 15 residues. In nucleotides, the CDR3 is TGCAGTGCTATACCGGGACTAGCGGGATACGGTGAGCAGTTCTTC. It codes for CSAIPGLAGYGEQFF.

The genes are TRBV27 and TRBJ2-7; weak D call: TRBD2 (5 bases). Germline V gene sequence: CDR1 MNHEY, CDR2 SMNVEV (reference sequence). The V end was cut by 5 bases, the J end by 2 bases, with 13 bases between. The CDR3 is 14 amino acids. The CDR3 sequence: CASSLGADPYEQYF. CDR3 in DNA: TGTGCCAGCAGTCTTGGAGCGGACCCCTACGAGCAGTACTTC.